Following are 22 T cell receptor beta chains from one sample sequenced in a study of response to subunit inactivated influenza vaccine. Via MiXCR, TCRdb re-called the RT-PCR reads, giving one row per CDR3 protein. This sample carries hundreds of thousands of distinct CDR3 sequences, roughly 12% of them seen once, and the ten largest clones take 9.5% to 12%. Another study also made use of these data, one on T cells expressing NK-cell markers. That study adds: TCR beta cDNA was generated via 5'RACE template switching incorporating UMIs.

Here the sequenced sample was PBMCs from blood, taken on the day of vaccination. These TCRs come from a man aged 45-60 years who received an inactivated influenza vaccine.

This chain links TRBV7-2 with TRBJ2-5; 11 bases are shared with TRBD2. The CDR3 runs 17 residues. Germline CDR1 and CDR2: SGHTA and FQGNSA. Trimming took 3 bases from V and 2 from J; bases not matched to a gene: 8. CDR3 nucleotides: TGTGCCAGCAGCTTTAGCGGGAGGGCGGAATTGCAAGAGACCCAGTACTTC. It translates to CASSFSGRAELQETQYF. Drawing the rest from reference TRBV7-2 and TRBJ2-5, the complete variable domain is GAGVSQSPSNKVTEKGKDVELRCDPISGHTALYWYRQSLGQGLEFLIYFQGNSAPDKSGLPSDRFSAERTGGSVSTLTIQRTQQEDSAVYLCASSFSGRAELQETQYFGPGTRLLVL.

This clonotype was recorded at least ten times. The chain employs TRBV7-8 and TRBJ1-1; a weak D match, TRBD1 (5 bases). The CDR3 length is 16 residues. The V gene's germline CDR1 is SGHVS and CDR2 FQNEAQ. V dropped 4 bases and J dropped 0 bases, with 15 bases sitting between them. The CDR3 is CASSSDRHFMNTEAFF. The CDR3 DNA sequence: TGTGCCAGCAGCTCTGACAGACACTTTATGAACACTGAAGCTTTCTTT.

The rearrangement joins TRBV6-1 to TRBJ2-1; D perhaps matches TRBD1 (6 bases). The CDR3 runs 12 residues. CDR1 is MNHNS, CDR2 SASEGT, per germline. V gave up 4 bases and J gave up 10 bases, with 11 bases separating them. The CDR3 DNA sequence: TGTGCCAGCAGTGGGGGGCTGGGGGAGCAGTTCTTC. Translation: CASSGGLGEQFF.

There are a few counts of this clonotype. The gene calls are TRBV5-1 and TRBJ2-3; TRBD1 is a possible D gene (6 bases). The CDR3 covers 17 residues. CDR1 is SGHRS, CDR2 YFSETQ, per germline. V was clipped by 4 bases and J by 0 bases, with 18 bases between them. CDR3 coding DNA: TGCGCCAGCAGCCTGTGGGGGCCGGGACCTAGCACAGATACGCAGTATTTT. It encodes CASSLWGPGPSTDTQYF.

V gene TRBV18 combines with J gene TRBJ2-3; 9 bases are shared with TRBD2. The length of the CDR3 is 13 residues. V shed 4 bases and J 12 bases; nucleotides not matched to a gene: 8. Germline CDR1 KGHSH, CDR2 LQKENI. The CDR3 is CASSLGPGLAQYF. As DNA, the CDR3 is TGTGCCAGCTCACTGGGCCCGGGACTAGCCCAGTATTTT.

The chain is built from TRBV12-3 or TRBV12-4 and TRBJ2-7; TRBD2 matches at 9 bases. The junction had 3 bases not matched to a gene; V was cut back by 5 bases and J by 4 bases. This CDR3 region has 13 residues. The CDR3: CASSVTSGYEQYF. The CDR3 DNA reads TGTGCCAGCAGTGTCACTAGCGGGTACGAGCAGTACTTC.

This chain uses TRBV6-2 or TRBV6-3 with TRBJ2-3, with D perhaps TRBD2 (7 bases). V lost 7 bases and J lost 6, with 17 bases in between. CDR1 is MNHEY, CDR2 SVGEGT, per germline. This CDR3 is 14 amino acids long. Here the CDR3 reads CASTNGGLPDTQYF. The CDR3 bases are TGTGCCAGCACCAACGGGGGGCTTCCGGATACGCAGTATTTT.

There are a few counts of this clonotype. The V and J genes are TRBV11-1 and TRBJ2-7, with 9 bases identical to TRBD1. CDR3 length equals 18 residues. In germline, CDR1 is SGHAT, CDR2 FQDESV (reference sequence). The ends lost 4 bases at V and 2 bases at J; junction bases unmatched: 15. The CDR3 nucleotides are TGTGCCAGCAGCTCCTCAATCTCCGGGACAGGGAGCCCCTACGAGCAGTACTTC. Translation gives CASSSSISGTGSPYEQYF.

This sequence joins TRBV2 and TRBJ2-1, with 9 bases lining up with TRBD1. There are 18 residues in the CDR3. V shed 5 bases, J shed 0 bases, and the junction held 11 bases outside the gene matches. CDR1 SNHLY and CDR2 FYNNEI come from the germline V gene. The CDR3 coding sequence is TGTGCCAGCAGTTCCCCCGGAGGGACAGGGAGCTCCTACAATGAGCAGTTCTTC. This translates into CASSSPGGTGSSYNEQFF.

This clonotype came up many times. This chain joins TRBV6-1 and TRBJ2-5; 8 positions match TRBD2. Trimming removed 6 bases from V and 2 bases from J; junction bases left unmatched: 5. Germline V lookup: CDR1 MNHNS, CDR2 SASEGT. This CDR3 spans 14 amino acids. CDR3 nucleotide sequence: TGTGCCAGCAGCCAAGTAGCGGGACAAGAGACCCAGTACTTC. Protein: CASSQVAGQETQYF.

The chain recombines TRBV7-2 with TRBJ2-1; D is uncertain. V gave up 6 bases and J gave up 9 bases, with 12 bases separating them. The length of the CDR3 is 12 residues. The germline V gene has CDR1 SGHTA and CDR2 FQGNSA. CDR3 nucleotide sequence: TGTGCCAGCAGGATTTCGGTCGCTGAGCAGTTCTTC. It yields the protein CASRISVAEQFF.

The chain carries TRBV5-1 and TRBJ2-3; unclear D gene. This CDR3 contains 16 residues. V dropped 0 bases and J dropped 7 bases, with 18 bases sitting between them. CDR1 is SGHRS, CDR2 YFSETQ, per germline. Written as DNA, the CDR3 is TGCGCCAGCAGCTTGGTAGGCCAGATCGCCCACAATACGCAGTATTTT. Encoded protein: CASSLVGQIAHNTQYF.

This clonotype was counted only a few times. The chain joins TRBV20-1 to TRBJ2-7; no firm D call. CDR3 length: 10 amino acids. Between the trimmed V and J ends, which lost 0 bases and 5 bases, there was a span of 2 bases. CDR1 and CDR2 from the germline V gene are DFQATT and SNEGSKA (reference sequence). As DNA, the CDR3 is TGCAGTGCTAGAGACCACGAGCAGTACTTC. Protein product: CSARDHEQYF.

In its sample, this clonotype was seen a few times. This chain connects TRBV5-1 to TRBJ2-7, with D maybe TRBD2 (5 bases). This CDR3 contains 15 residues. CDR1 is SGHRS and CDR2 is YFSETQ in the germline V gene. Between the trimmed V and J ends, which lost 0 bases and 3 bases, there was a span of 13 bases. CDR3 sequence reads: CASSLAEGDHYEQYF. The CDR3 DNA follows: TGCGCCAGCAGCTTGGCCGAGGGAGACCACTACGAGCAGTACTTC.

This clonotype has ten or more counts. This chain connects TRBV5-1 to TRBJ2-7; tentative D call: TRBD1 (6 bases). Looked up from germline, CDR1 is SGHRS and CDR2 is YFSETQ. The CDR3 has 12 amino acids. V was clipped by 2 bases and J by 5 bases, with 8 bases between them. CDR3 in DNA: TGCGCCAGCAGCTTCAGGGGAGACGAGCAGTACTTC. Translating gives CASSFRGDEQYF.

The rearrangement links TRBV18 to TRBJ2-7; D unclear. This CDR3 region has 13 residues. Trimming stripped 3 bases from V and 7 bases from J, with 13 bases between. Germline V gives CDR1 KGHSH, CDR2 LQKENI. CDR3 nucleotides: TGTGCCAGCTCACCTTACGGCGGATGGGAGCAGTACTTC. Protein sequence: CASSPYGGWEQYF.

This chain joins TRBV24-1 and TRBJ2-1; D might be TRBD2 (7 bases). This CDR3 is 14 amino acids long. V lost 7 bases to trimming and J lost 2 bases, with 11 bases between them. CDR1 is KGHDR and CDR2 is SFDVKD in the germline V gene. For the CDR3, the DNA is TGTGCCACCAGCGGGGGGCGGCCCTACAATGAGCAGTTCTTC. The encoded protein is CATSGGRPYNEQFF.

This clonotype was seen more than once but under ten times. The chain uses TRBV4-2 and TRBJ2-3, with 8 bases matching TRBD1. The junction had 14 bases not matched to a gene; V was cut back by 4 bases and J by 5 bases. The length of the CDR3 is 17 residues. The germline gives CDR1 LGHNA, CDR2 YNFKEQ. The CDR3 DNA follows: TGTGCCAGCAGCCGGCCGACAGGGGCCCTGGGGATAGATACGCAGTATTTT. Translating gives CASSRPTGALGIDTQYF.

The chain employs TRBV28 and TRBJ2-7, with D possibly TRBD2 on 5 matching bases. Trimming removed 4 bases from V and 0 bases from J, with 16 bases in between. The CDR3 has 16 residues. Germline values: CDR1 MDHEN, CDR2 SYDVKM. The CDR3 region is CASSSQDFLSSYEQYF. Written as DNA, the CDR3 is TGTGCCAGCAGTTCCCAGGACTTTCTGAGCTCCTACGAGCAGTACTTC.

The rearrangement joins TRBV10-2 to TRBJ2-7; maybe TRBD1 (6 bases). Looked up from germline, CDR1 is WSHSY and CDR2 is SAAADI. This CDR3 region has 12 residues. The V end was cut by 6 bases, the J end by 6 bases, with 12 bases between. The CDR3 DNA sequence: TGCGCCAGCAGAGAACAGGGTTCCGAGCAGTACTTC. Translating it yields CASREQGSEQYF.

The chain has TRBV6-5 and TRBJ2-1, with TRBD2 as a possible D gene (7 bases). CDR1 MNHEY and CDR2 SVGAGI come from the germline V gene. The CDR3 runs 17 residues. V shed 2 bases and J shed 0 bases, with 14 bases lying between them. The CDR3 region has the DNA TGTGCCAGCAGTTACCTAGGGGGGGCAAGCTCCTACAATGAGCAGTTCTTC. Encoded protein: CASSYLGGASSYNEQFF.

This rearrangement joins TRBV20-1 to TRBJ1-2; D call uncertain. The CDR3 is 13 residues long. Germline V CDR1 and CDR2: DFQATT, SNEGSKA (reference sequence). V lost 2 bases, J lost 1 base, and 8 bases lay in between. The DNA for the CDR3 is TGCAGTGCTAGACAGGTGTTTAACTATGGCTACACCTTC. Amino acids: CSARQVFNYGYTF.